This TCR beta chain was sequenced in a study of blood T cell repertoires in COVID-19. Study context: Nucleic acid was either cDNA or gDNA, and it came from T cells, B-cell-depleted T cells, or PBMCs.

V was cut by 5 bases and J by 3 bases, with 13 bases left in between. The CDR3 consists of 14 residues. Per the germline V gene, CDR1 is LGHDT and CDR2 is YNNKEL (reference sequence). In the original analysis: Reference gene primer amplification gave estimated nucleated cell counts. Profiled with immunoSEQ multiplex PCR; TCRdb holds only in-frame clones, not every one. The DNA was the basis for D and trimming; V, J and clone size are from that table. The sample holds 190,000 or so clones; around 88% are singletons and the top ten take about 4.6%. Adults between about 18 and 95 years of age took part from about two dozen US areas.

Sequencing was done on a sample of PBMCs or T cells enriched from blood (not recorded which). The rearrangement links TRBV3-1 (or the pseudogene TRBV3-2) to TRBJ1-1; D perhaps matches TRBD1 (5 bases). This receptor was taken from a woman in her twenties or thirties who had been exposed to COVID-19. This chain's CDR3 is CASSERQSHTEAFF. In DNA, the CDR3 is TGTGCCAGCAGCGAAAGACAGAGTCACACTGAAGCTTTCTTT.